This passage covers 31 T cell receptor beta chains from one sample sequenced in a study of CD8+ T cells in alopecia areata. Following RNA extraction, reverse transcription yielded cDNA that acted as the sequencing template. The data were produced by immunoSEQ multiplex PCR, yet TCRdb's version contains in-frame clones alone and is incomplete. The data contain some 190,000 clones, approximately 49% of them singletons. Treatment meaning: oral pan-JAK inhibitor, 5-10 mg twice daily. The sequencing here drew on CD8+ T cells sorted from blood, taken at week 52, from a patient treated with tofacitinib. The receptors were gathered from a human donor with alopecia areata.

The V gene is TRBV6-5, the J gene TRBJ2-7; no clear D. Germline CDR1 MNHEY, CDR2 SVGAGI. V was clipped by 6 bases and J by 3 bases, with 9 bases between them. This CDR3 has 12 residues. The CDR3 nucleotides are TGTGCCAGCAGCCAAAGGATCTACGAGCAGTACTTC. Translating gives CASSQRIYEQYF.

This chain connects TRBV9 to TRBJ2-7; D unclear. The CDR3 length is 13 residues. Trimming took off 0 bases at V and 4 bases at J, with 8 bases between the two ends. Germline CDR1 and CDR2: SGDLS and YYNGEE. For the CDR3, the DNA is TGTGCCAGCAGCGTAGGTCCCCAGTACGAGCAGTACTTC. This encodes CASSVGPQYEQYF.

This rearrangement joins TRBV6-5 to TRBJ2-3; 7 bases align to TRBD2. The J segment lost 3 bases and the V segment lost 6 bases, leaving 9 bases of the junction unmatched. This CDR3 is 15 amino acids long. Germline assignment: CDR1 MNHEY and CDR2 SVGAGI. CDR3 coding DNA: TGTGCCAGCAGAAATAAGCGGGGCCGGACAGATACGCAGTATTTT. The encoded protein is CASRNKRGRTDTQYF.

The sample holds a few counts of this clone. The V and J genes are TRBV30 and TRBJ1-5; D not resolved. Germline V gives CDR1 GTSNPN, CDR2 SVGIG (reference sequence). There are 17 residues in the CDR3. V dropped 0 bases and J dropped 4 bases, with 19 bases sitting between them. For the CDR3, the DNA is TGTGCCTGGAGTGTACGGGCTGCCCTAGCTTTAAATCAGCCCCAGCATTTT. It translates to CAWSVRAALALNQPQHF.

J is TRBJ1-6 and V is TRBV19, with D unclear. Germline V gives CDR1 LNHDA, CDR2 SQIVND (reference sequence). V lost 5 bases to trimming and J lost 9 bases, with 8 bases between them. This CDR3 contains 12 residues. This CDR3 reads CASSRGVSPLHF. The CDR3 DNA reads TGTGCCAGTAGTCGAGGTGTTTCACCCCTCCACTTT.

CDR3 nucleotides: TGTGCCTGGAGTCGGGGCATGAACACTGAAGCTTTCTTT. Translating gives CAWSRGMNTEAFF. V and J are TRBV30 and TRBJ1-1; tentative D call: TRBD1 (5 bases). Germline V gene lookup returns CDR1 GTSNPN and CDR2 SVGIG (reference sequence). The V gene lost 2 bases and the J gene lost 0 bases, with 7 bases spanning the gap. The CDR3 runs 13 residues.

The chain is built from TRBV5-4 and TRBJ1-2; possibly TRBD1 for D (5 bases). Germline assignment: CDR1 SGHNT and CDR2 YYREEE (reference sequence). V was trimmed by 4 bases and J by 2 bases, leaving 15 bases between them. CDR3 length: 15 amino acids. For the CDR3, the DNA is TGTGCCAGCAGCCTCTTGGGGGGGATAAACTATGGCTACACCTTC. Amino acid sequence: CASSLLGGINYGYTF. Supplemented by reference TRBV5-4 and TRBJ1-2, the full variable domain reads ETGVTQSPTHLIKTRGQQVTLRCSSQSGHNTVSWYQQALGQGPQFIFQYYREEENGRGNFPPRFSGLQFPNYSSELNVNALELDDSALYLCASSLLGGINYGYTFGSGTRLTVV.

The chain recombines TRBV29-1 with TRBJ2-6; D is undetermined. CDR3 length: 13 amino acids. CDR1 SQVTM and CDR2 ANQGSEA come from the germline V gene. Trimming left V 2 bases short and J 4 bases short, with 6 bases between. In nucleotides, the CDR3 is TGCAGCGTTGAAAGTACCGGGGCCAACGTCCTGACTTTC. Amino acid sequence: CSVESTGANVLTF.

The chain recombines TRBV18 with TRBJ1-2; a possible D gene is TRBD1 (5 bases). CDR1 is KGHSH and CDR2 is LQKENI in the germline V gene. This CDR3 region has 12 residues. Deletions cut 8 bases from V and 4 bases from J, with 11 bases between. The DNA for the CDR3 is TGTGCCAGCCCGGGGCCAGGCTATGGCTACACCTTC. Protein product: CASPGPGYGYTF.

The chain carries TRBV6-5 and TRBJ2-1, with 9 bases that match TRBD2. Germline CDR1 is MNHEY and CDR2 is SVGAGI. This CDR3 is built from 13 residues. V lost 8 bases and J lost 5; bases outside the gene matches: 4. In nucleotides, the CDR3 is TGTGCCAGCGGAAGACTAGCGGACAATGAGCAGTTCTTC. Amino acid sequence: CASGRLADNEQFF.

The chain links TRBV29-1 to TRBJ1-4; D is possibly TRBD1 (6 bases). Trimming removed 0 bases at V and 5 bases at J, with 10 bases between. The germline V gene has CDR1 SQVTM and CDR2 ANQGSEA. CDR3 length: 14 residues. CDR3: CSVEDGQGNEKLFF. The CDR3 DNA follows: TGCAGCGTTGAAGATGGGCAGGGGAATGAAAAACTGTTTTTT.

Concerning this clone: The same CDR3 arises from other DNA sequences in this sample as well. The chain couples TRBV10-3 to TRBJ1-1; unclear D gene. V was clipped by 0 bases and J by 2 bases, with 4 bases between them. Germline CDR1 reads ENHRY; CDR2 reads SYGVKD. The CDR3 consists of 13 residues. The CDR3 protein is CAISESRNTEAFF. CDR3 coding DNA: TGTGCCATCAGTGAGTCGAGAAACACTGAAGCTTTCTTT.

The chain couples TRBV20-1 to TRBJ1-1; D ambiguous. The CDR3 is 11 residues long. Trimming took 3 bases from V and 5 from J, leaving 7 bases between them. Germline CDR1 reads DFQATT; CDR2 reads SNEGSKA (reference sequence). The CDR3 reads CSASGETEAFF. The DNA for the CDR3 is TGCAGTGCTAGTGGGGAAACTGAAGCTTTCTTT.

The chain carries TRBV29-1 and TRBJ1-1; D possibly corresponds to TRBD1 (6 bases). Germline values: CDR1 SQVTM, CDR2 ANQGSEA. This CDR3 region has 15 residues. V was clipped by 4 bases and J by 3 bases, with 18 bases between them. Here the CDR3 DNA reads TGCAGCGTTGGCGGGGTTGAGACAGGTGACACTGAAGCTTTCTTT. As protein: CSVGGVETGDTEAFF.

The chain carries TRBV30 and TRBJ2-5; D call uncertain. Germline V gene sequence: CDR1 GTSNPN, CDR2 SVGIG (reference sequence). The V end lost 3 bases, the J end lost 2 bases, and 7 bases lay between the germline ends. The CDR3 loop spans 12 amino acids. The DNA of the CDR3 is TGTGCCTGGAGCATTGGGCAAGAGACCCAGTACTTC. Translation gives CAWSIGQETQYF.

The table lists this clone with a few counts. CDR3 sequence: CASSLYGSDEQYF. The CDR3 DNA is TGTGCCAGCAGCTTATACGGGTCGGACGAGCAGTACTTC. The J gene is TRBJ2-7, the V gene TRBV7-9; D remains ambiguous. V gave up 2 bases and J gave up 5 bases, with 10 bases separating them. Germline CDR1 is SEHNR and CDR2 is FQNEAQ (reference sequence). This CDR3 is 13 amino acids long. The full variable domain, rest sourced from reference TRBV7-9 and TRBJ2-7, is DTGVSQNPRHKITKRGQNVTFRCDPISEHNRLYWYRQTLGQGPEFLTYFQNEAQLEKSRLLSDRFSAERPKGSFSTLEIQRTEQGDSAMYLCASSLYGSDEQYFGPGTRLTVT.

This clone was detected a few times. The chain links TRBV29-1 to TRBJ2-7; a possible D gene is TRBD1 (5 bases). V shed 4 bases and J shed 6 bases, with 7 bases lying between them. The CDR3 covers 10 residues. The V gene's germline CDR1 is SQVTM and CDR2 ANQGSEA. This chain's CDR3 is CSVVGAEQYF. Here the CDR3 DNA reads TGCAGCGTTGTTGGGGCCGAGCAGTACTTC.

The chain combines TRBV7-8 with TRBJ2-1; D is perhaps TRBD1 (6 bases). With 2 bases removed from V and 4 bases from J, the gap between germline ends came to 18 bases. The CDR3 has 17 amino acids. Germline values: CDR1 SGHVS, CDR2 FQNEAQ. For the CDR3, the DNA is TGTGCCAGCAGCTTATCCAGGGGTTTAGGATTATACAATGAGCAGTTCTTC. The encoded protein is CASSLSRGLGLYNEQFF.

The chain carries TRBV7-8 and TRBJ2-5, with a tentative D call TRBD2 (7 bases). The CDR3 extends over 17 amino acids. Trimming removed 2 bases at V and 4 bases at J, with 20 bases between. Germline CDR1 is SGHVS and CDR2 is FQNEAQ. The CDR3 reads CASSLFEGGIGTETQYF. The DNA for the CDR3 is TGTGCCAGCAGCTTATTTGAGGGGGGGATTGGGACAGAGACCCAGTACTTC.

This rearrangement joins TRBV29-1 to TRBJ1-2; D not resolved. V was clipped by 5 bases and J by 6 bases, with 16 bases between them. CDR1 SQVTM and CDR2 ANQGSEA come from the germline V gene. This CDR3 is built from 13 residues. DNA of the CDR3: TGCAGCGTTCTCGGAAGTATAATTAATGGCTACACCTTC. The encoded protein is CSVLGSIINGYTF.

The CDR3 DNA reads TGTGCCAGCAGCTTCGCCGGGAGCTCCTACGAGCAGTACTTC. Protein: CASSFAGSSYEQYF. This chain links TRBV13 with TRBJ2-7; the D gene is possibly TRBD2 (6 bases). Germline-derived CDR1 and CDR2 are PRHDT and FYEKMQ (reference sequence). The V end lost 3 bases, the J end lost 0 bases, and 9 bases lay between the germline ends. The CDR3 is 14 amino acids.

The CDR3 DNA reads as TGCGCCAGCAGCCAAGAGGGCGGAACCTCCTACGAGCAGTACTTC. This sequence encodes CASSQEGGTSYEQYF. J is TRBJ2-5 and V is TRBV4-1; D ambiguous. The J call may be in error: the DNA end matches TRBJ2-7 better. This CDR3 spans 15 amino acids. Germline lookup yields CDR1 MGHRA and CDR2 YSYEKL.

A note on this clone: This CDR3 fails to terminate in the conserved phenylalanine or tryptophan, so it likely reflects a read error. The V call is TRBV4-1, the J call TRBJ1-2; no firm D call. This CDR3 has 19 residues. Trimming removed 0 bases at V and 6 bases at J, with 26 bases between. Germline lookup yields CDR1 MGHRA and CDR2 YSYEKL. The DNA of the CDR3 is TGCGCCAGCAGCCAAGAAATAACCCGTTTTCGGGAGGGCGGAAATGGCTACACCCTC. This codes for CASSQEITRFREGGNGYTL.

This chain joins TRBV19 and TRBJ2-1, with 8 bases fitting TRBD1. The length of the CDR3 is 14 residues. Germline CDR1 LNHDA, CDR2 SQIVND (reference sequence). The V segment lost 11 bases and the J segment 0 bases; nucleotides outside the gene matches: 6. The CDR3 nucleotides are TGTGCCTGTTCAGACAGGGGCTCCTACAATGAGCAGTTCTTC. This sequence encodes CACSDRGSYNEQFF.

There are a few counts of this clone. V usage is TRBV7-8 and J usage is TRBJ2-1; possibly TRBD1 for D (6 bases). The CDR3 length is 12 residues. Trimming left V 5 bases short and J 8 bases short, with 10 bases between. The germline V gene encodes CDR1 SGHVS and CDR2 FQNEAQ. The CDR3 region is CASSPQGHEQFF. In DNA, the CDR3 is TGTGCCAGCAGCCCGCAGGGGCATGAGCAGTTCTTC.

This rearrangement joins TRBV4-3 to TRBJ2-2; D ambiguous. Trimming removed 4 bases at V and 2 bases at J, with 11 bases between. The CDR3 is 15 residues long. The V gene's germline CDR1 is LGHNA and CDR2 YSLEER. CDR3 protein: CASSRTLENTGELFF. CDR3 coding DNA: TGCGCCAGCAGCCGAACGCTAGAAAACACCGGGGAGCTGTTTTTT.

By share of the sample, this clone is medium-sized. This chain connects TRBV19 to TRBJ2-3, with unresolved D. V lost 6 bases to trimming and J lost 0 bases, with 13 bases between them. This CDR3 has 15 amino acids. The germline V gene has CDR1 LNHDA and CDR2 SQIVND (reference sequence). The CDR3 here is CASSLTVTSTDTQYF. The CDR3 coding sequence is TGTGCCAGTAGCCTAACGGTAACTAGCACAGATACGCAGTATTTT.

The chain combines TRBV5-6 with TRBJ2-1; TRBD1 or TRBD2 may be the D gene (5 bases each). The V end was cut by 0 bases, the J end by 4 bases, with 11 bases between. Germline V CDR1 and CDR2: SGHDT, YYEEEE. The CDR3 runs 15 residues. The DNA of the CDR3 is TGTGCCAGCAGCTTGGGGTCGGGGCAATACAATGAGCAGTTCTTC. Its protein is CASSLGSGQYNEQFF.

This clone has a handful of counts. This chain links TRBV6-5 with TRBJ2-1, with 9 nucleotides matching TRBD1. V lost 8 bases to trimming and J lost 3 bases; unmatched junction nucleotides: 2. Per the germline V gene, CDR1 is MNHEY and CDR2 is SVGAGI. CDR3 size: 13 residues. The CDR3: CASGQGHYNEQFF. CDR3 nucleotide sequence: TGTGCCAGCGGACAGGGGCACTACAATGAGCAGTTCTTC.

V usage is TRBV19 and J usage is TRBJ2-3, with 10 bases lining up with TRBD2. Unmatched junction bases numbered 8, after V lost 6 bases and J lost 2 bases. CDR1 and CDR2 (germline): LNHDA, SQIVND (reference sequence). CDR3 length: 16 residues. The DNA of the CDR3 is TGTGCCAGTAGCTTATATAGCGGGGGGACCACAGATACGCAGTATTTT. Its translation is CASSLYSGGTTDTQYF. Full variable domain (outside the CDR3, taken from reference TRBV19 and TRBJ2-3): DGGITQSPKYLFRKEGQNVTLSCEQNLNHDAMYWYRQDPGQGLRLIYYSQIVNDFQKGDIAEGYSVSREKKESFPLTVTSAQKNPTAFYLCASSLYSGGTTDTQYFGPGTRLTVL.

This chain connects TRBV9 to TRBJ1-2; D perhaps matches TRBD1 (5 bases). Between the trimmed V and J ends, which lost 2 bases and 6 bases, there was a span of 17 bases. Germline loops: CDR1 SGDLS, CDR2 YYNGEE. This CDR3 region has 15 residues. The CDR3 nucleotides are TGTGCCAGCAGCGTTGGAAGACGGGGAGGGGATGGCTACACCTTC. The encoded protein is CASSVGRRGGDGYTF.